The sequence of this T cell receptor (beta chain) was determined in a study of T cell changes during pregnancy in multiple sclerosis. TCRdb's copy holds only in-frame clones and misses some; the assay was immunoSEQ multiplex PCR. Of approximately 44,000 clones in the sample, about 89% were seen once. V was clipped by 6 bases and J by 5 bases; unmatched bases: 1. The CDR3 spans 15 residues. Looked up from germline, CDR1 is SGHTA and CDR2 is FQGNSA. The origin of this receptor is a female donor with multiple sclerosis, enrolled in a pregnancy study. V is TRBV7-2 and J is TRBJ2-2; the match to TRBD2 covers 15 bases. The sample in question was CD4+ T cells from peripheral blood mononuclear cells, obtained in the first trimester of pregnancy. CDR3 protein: CASRGTSGRTGELFF. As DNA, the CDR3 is TGTGCCAGCAGGGGGACTAGCGGGAGGACCGGGGAGCTGTTTTTT.